This is a list of T cell receptor beta chains from one sample in a study of identifying expanded T cells in peripheral blood. This table comes from immunoSEQ multiplex PCR, and its TCRdb copy is limited to in-frame clones, with some not included. Of about 58,000 clones in the sample, approximately 89% were seen once. The sequencing input was blood. All receptors come from a person aged 18 to 70 in good health. The CDR3 runs from the conserved cysteine through the conserved F or W. The order of the fields is V gene, J gene, CDR3 protein.

TRBV7-2	TRBJ2-1	CASSLGQNNEQFF
TRBV4-1	TRBJ1-4	CASSLKRTSTNEKLFF
TRBV6-1	TRBJ2-7	CASSGRAAGGPHSYEQYF
TRBV7-8	TRBJ1-1	CASRKGLRLNTEAFF
TRBV7-2	TRBJ2-3	CASSFIITDTQYF
TRBV4-1	TRBJ2-3	CASSQFSAGGPDTQYF
TRBV11-2	TRBJ2-1	CASSPWGAGEQFF
TRBV5-1	TRBJ2-7	CASSFQGPTYEQYF
TRBV18	TRBJ1-6	CASSPGIRSPLHF
TRBV19	TRBJ2-5	CASSRGTSGQETQYF
TRBV28	TRBJ1-1	CASSPQQGGYTEAFF
TRBV30	TRBJ2-3	CAWSPGQGLDTQYF
TRBV28	TRBJ1-2	CASSLYSDRLANYGYTF
TRBV19	TRBJ2-7	CASSRQGEYF
TRBV30	TRBJ1-6	CAWSVWANSPLHF
TRBV5-1	TRBJ2-7	CASSLAPGGAYSSYEQYF
TRBV11-2	TRBJ1-1	CASSLRPGQGGTEAFF
TRBV30	TRBJ1-6	CAWTPWRQGRNPGNSPLHF
TRBV7-2	TRBJ1-4	CASSFRQGTNEKLFF
TRBV18	TRBJ2-7	CASSPGGREQYF
TRBV18	TRBJ2-5	CASSPPGGRQETQYF
TRBV6-5	TRBJ2-5	CASSSQGEETQYF
TRBV6-1	TRBJ2-7	CASRRAYEQYF
TRBV10-2	TRBJ2-7	CASSDQRGLAGAGQYF
TRBV14	TRBJ2-7	CASSQYREAEQYF
TRBV30	TRBJ2-5	CAWRFAGSLETQYF
TRBV19	TRBJ2-3	CASSVQTGWTDTQYF
TRBV5-8	TRBJ2-3	CASSTGAGSSTDTQYF
TRBV19	TRBJ1-2	CASSLYSRTSNYGYTF
TRBV28	TRBJ2-6	CASSLSQTSSGANVLTF
TRBV25-1	TRBJ1-2	CASSAQGSAGYTF
TRBV7-2	TRBJ2-3	CASSQRSTDTQYF
TRBV7-2	TRBJ2-3	CASSFLDTQYF
TRBV5-4	TRBJ2-1	CASSPTGQGDNEQFF
TRBV30	TRBJ2-1	CAWSGSGTGNNEQFF
TRBV6-1	TRBJ2-1	CASREGLAGVYEQFF
TRBV11-1	TRBJ1-4	CASSFTGANEKLFF
TRBV21-1	TRBJ1-1	CASSGRDGENTEAFF
TRBV6-5	TRBJ2-1	CASSRAGSYEQFF
TRBV5-6	TRBJ2-7	CASSLGRSYEQYF
TRBV4-3	TRBJ1-3	CASSTGFGNTIYF
TRBV5-1	TRBJ2-3	CASSSDLISTDTQYF
TRBV2	TRBJ2-2	CASSGLWGANTGELFF
TRBV7-2	TRBJ1-1	CASSSHGTLNTEAFF
TRBV5-1	TRBJ1-6	CASSLEGGGSPLHF
TRBV7-2	TRBJ2-1	CASSLQSGGPPYNEQFF
TRBV10-3	TRBJ2-2	CAIKAGRDTGELFF
TRBV5-1	TRBJ2-5	CASSSTGGQETQYF
TRBV5-1	TRBJ1-2	CASSFGDRNYGYTF
TRBV6-5	TRBJ2-1	CASSYRVSSYNEQFF
TRBV10-3	TRBJ2-1	CAITPQDFGTGNEQFF
TRBV28	TRBJ2-3	CASSPTRPRTDTQYF
TRBV12-5	TRBJ2-3	CASGLRSGGSTDTQYF
TRBV2	TRBJ2-2	CASGSGRGAGELFF
TRBV5-4	TRBJ1-1	CASSLPTTMNTEAFF